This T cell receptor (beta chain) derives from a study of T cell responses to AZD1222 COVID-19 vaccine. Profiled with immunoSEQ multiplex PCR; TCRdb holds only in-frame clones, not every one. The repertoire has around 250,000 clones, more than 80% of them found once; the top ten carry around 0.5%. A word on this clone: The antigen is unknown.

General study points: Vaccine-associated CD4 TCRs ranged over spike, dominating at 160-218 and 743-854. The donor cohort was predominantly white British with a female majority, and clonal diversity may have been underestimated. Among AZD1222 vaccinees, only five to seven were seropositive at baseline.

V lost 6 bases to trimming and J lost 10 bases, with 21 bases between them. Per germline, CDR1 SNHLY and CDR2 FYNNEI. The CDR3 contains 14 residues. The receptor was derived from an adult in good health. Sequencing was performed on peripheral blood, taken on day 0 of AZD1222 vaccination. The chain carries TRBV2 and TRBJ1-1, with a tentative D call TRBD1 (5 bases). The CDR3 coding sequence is TGTGCCAGCAGCGAGGGGCGGGGATGGGGACGAGCTTTCTTT. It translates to CASSEGRGWGRAFF.